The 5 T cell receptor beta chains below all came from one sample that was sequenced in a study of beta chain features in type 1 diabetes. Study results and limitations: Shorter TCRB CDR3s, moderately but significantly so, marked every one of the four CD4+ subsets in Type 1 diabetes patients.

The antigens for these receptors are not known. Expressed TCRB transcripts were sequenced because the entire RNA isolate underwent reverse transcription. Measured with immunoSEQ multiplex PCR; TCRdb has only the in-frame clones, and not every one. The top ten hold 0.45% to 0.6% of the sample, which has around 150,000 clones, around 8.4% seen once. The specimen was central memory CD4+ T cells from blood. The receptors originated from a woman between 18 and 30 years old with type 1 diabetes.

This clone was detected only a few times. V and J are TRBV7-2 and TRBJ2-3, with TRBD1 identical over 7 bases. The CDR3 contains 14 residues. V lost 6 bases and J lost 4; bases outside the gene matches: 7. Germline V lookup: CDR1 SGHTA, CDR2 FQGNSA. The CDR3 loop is CASRDNRGADTQYF. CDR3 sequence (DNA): TGTGCCAGCAGGGATAACAGGGGAGCAGATACGCAGTATTTT.

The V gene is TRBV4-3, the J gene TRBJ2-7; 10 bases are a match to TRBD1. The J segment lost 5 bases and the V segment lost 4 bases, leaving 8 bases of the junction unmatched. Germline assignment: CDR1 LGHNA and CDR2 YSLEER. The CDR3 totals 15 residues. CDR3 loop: CASSRLGQGVNEQYF. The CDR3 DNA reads TGCGCCAGCAGCCGCCTTGGACAGGGGGTCAACGAGCAGTACTTC.

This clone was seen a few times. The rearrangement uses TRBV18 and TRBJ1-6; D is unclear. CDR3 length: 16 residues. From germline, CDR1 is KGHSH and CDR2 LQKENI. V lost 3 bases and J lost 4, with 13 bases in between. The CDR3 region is CASSPFGAIYNSPLHF. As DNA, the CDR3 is TGTGCCAGCTCACCGTTTGGAGCTATTTATAATTCACCCCTCCACTTT.

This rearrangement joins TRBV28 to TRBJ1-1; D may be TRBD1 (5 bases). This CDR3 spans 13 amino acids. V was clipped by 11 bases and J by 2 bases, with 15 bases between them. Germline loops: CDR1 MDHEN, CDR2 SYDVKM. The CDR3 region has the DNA TGTGCCGGCCAGGGCAGGCGTAACACTGAAGCTTTCTTT. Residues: CAGQGRRNTEAFF.

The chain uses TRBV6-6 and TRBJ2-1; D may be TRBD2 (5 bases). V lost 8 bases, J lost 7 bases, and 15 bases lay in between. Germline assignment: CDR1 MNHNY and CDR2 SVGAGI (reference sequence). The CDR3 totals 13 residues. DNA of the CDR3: TGTGCCAGCGGGTTGGGAGTACCGAATGAGCAGTTCTTC. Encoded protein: CASGLGVPNEQFF.